This T cell receptor beta chain was profiled in a study of T cell repertoires in cytomegalovirus infection. Study context: The authors used CMV epitopes that were HLA-C-restricted (recently identified) and HLA-B-restricted (well studied). Public TCR beta signatures provided an indication of both CMV infection and a matching HLA type. The study, taken as a whole, reports: Within the response measured ex vivo, HLA-C-restricted CMV-specific TCR beta clonotypes were dominant. Of the TCR beta families, the public ones yielded a cumulative frequency that identified carriers of CMV plus the relevant HLA.

TCRdb called the reads again in MiXCR, with one record for every CDR3 protein. This table holds some 320,000 distinct CDR3 sequences, under 35% found once. V was clipped by 7 bases and J by 3 bases, with 9 bases between them. Germline assignment: CDR1 SNHLY and CDR2 FYNNEI. CDR3 size: 12 residues. Note on this clonotype: The antigen is unknown.

This chain uses TRBV2 with TRBJ1-2; possibly TRBD1 for D (5 bases). The receptor's source is a human donor in good health (CMV status not recorded). Some clones in this sample may be carry-over from other donors' samples. This specimen was cultured PBMCs, taken from culture after CMV antigen stimulation. Here the CDR3 DNA reads TGTGCCAGCATCGGGGGTCACTATGGCTACACCTTC. Translating gives CASIGGHYGYTF. Full variable domain (remainder filled in from reference TRBV2 and TRBJ1-2): EPEVTQTPSHQVTQMGQEVILRCVPISNHLYFYWYRQILGQKVEFLVSFYNNEISEKSEIFDDQFSVERPDGSNFTLKIRSTKLEDSAMYFCASIGGHYGYTFGSGTRLTVV.